This T cell receptor (beta chain) originates from a study of persistence of HIV-infected CD4 T cells. Turning to the study itself: Isolated cells were CMV- and HIV-1 Gag-responding CD4+ T cells.

The immunoSEQ assay was version 4, run in survey mode. Template was genomic DNA at 10 ng/uL, with up to roughly 1 ug used per sample. Sequenced by immunoSEQ multiplex PCR; TCRdb stores in-frame clones only, minus some. There are more than 45,000 clones in the sample; 75% to 85% occur only once, and under 3.5% lies in the top ten. Study-wide results and caveats: Compared with CD3/CD28-stimulated cells, CMV- and Gag-responding cells showed lower TCRbeta richness.

Cells were stimulated with CMV-infected fibroblast lysates at 8.5 to 10 ug/mL. Memory cells lacking CD40L and CD69 with high CD45RO were sorted. Inclusion required CMV-positive serology and CD4+ counts above 400 cells/uL. This CDR3 has 16 residues. V lost 8 bases and J lost 1; bases outside the gene matches: 13. Looked up from germline, CDR1 is MNHEY and CDR2 is SMNVEV (reference sequence). As to this clone: What it binds is unknown.

The genes are TRBV27 and TRBJ1-1; 7 nucleotides match TRBD1. This receptor was taken from an adult man with HIV who was CMV-seropositive. Specimen: CD4+ T cells sorted from PBMCs after 18-hour stimulation, collected from a patient who received antiretroviral therapy. The CDR3 loop reads CASGTLQGRTNTEAFF. DNA of the CDR3: TGTGCCAGCGGAACCCTACAGGGGAGGACGAACACTGAAGCTTTCTTT.